This TCR beta chain was profiled in a study of human T cells and chemical hapten exposure. Study-level background: Small volume differences among pooled libraries mainly caused per-sample TCR yield variation.

Points from the study as a whole: Unchanged with DPC sensitization were TCRs above 1 in 1000 frequency.

The time point here: pre-sensitization, week 0. Treatment given: therapeutic diphenylcyclopropenone sensitization with weekly scalp DPC. The donor pool consisted of alopecia patients aged 18 to 70 years, considered suitable for DPC. V was pared by 0 bases and J by 7 bases, with 6 bases of the junction left unmatched. Germline loops: CDR1 LGHNA, CDR2 YNFKEQ. There are 14 residues in the CDR3. Individual cDNA molecules had unique molecular identifiers attached to them by the library. TCRdb reprocessed the RACE reads via MiXCR and lists one record per CDR3 protein. The repertoire holds roughly 380,000 distinct CDR3 sequences, 5% to 6.5% seen once, with around 2.6% in the top ten. As regards this clonotype: The antigen remains unidentified.

This sequence originates from a woman in her forties or fifties with alopecia areata. Some clones in this sample may be carry-over from other donors' samples. The sequencing here drew on whole blood, taken in connection with sensitization to the hapten diphenylcyclopropenone (DPC). This sequence joins TRBV4-2 and TRBJ2-7, with 7 positions matching TRBD2. The CDR3: CASSQDLVGGEQYF. CDR3 nucleotide sequence: TGTGCCAGCAGCCAAGATCTCGTCGGGGGGGAGCAGTACTTC.